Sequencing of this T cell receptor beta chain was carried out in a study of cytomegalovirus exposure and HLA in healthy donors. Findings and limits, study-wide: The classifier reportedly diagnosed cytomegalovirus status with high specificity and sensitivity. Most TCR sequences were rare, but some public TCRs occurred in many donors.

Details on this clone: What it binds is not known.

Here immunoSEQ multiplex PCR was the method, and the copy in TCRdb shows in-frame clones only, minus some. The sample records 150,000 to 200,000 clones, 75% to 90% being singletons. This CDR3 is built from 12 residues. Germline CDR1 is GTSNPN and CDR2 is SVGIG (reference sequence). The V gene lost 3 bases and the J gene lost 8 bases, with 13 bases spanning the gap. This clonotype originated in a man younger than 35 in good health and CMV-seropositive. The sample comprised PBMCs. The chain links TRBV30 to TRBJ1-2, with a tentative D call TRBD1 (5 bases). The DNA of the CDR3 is TGTGCCTGGAGACGGGCAGGGATCGGCTACACCTTC. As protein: CAWRRAGIGYTF.